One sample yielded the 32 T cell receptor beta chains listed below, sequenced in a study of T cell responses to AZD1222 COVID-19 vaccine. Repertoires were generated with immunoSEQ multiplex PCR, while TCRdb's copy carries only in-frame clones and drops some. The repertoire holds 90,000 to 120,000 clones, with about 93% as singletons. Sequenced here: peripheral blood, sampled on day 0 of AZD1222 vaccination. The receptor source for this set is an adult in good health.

CDR3 region: CASSEIISTDNEQFF. In DNA form, the CDR3 reads TGTGCCAGCAGTGAAATTATATCTACGGACAATGAGCAGTTCTTC. The J gene is TRBJ2-1, the V gene TRBV6-1; no clear D gene. The germline V and J ends were trimmed by 2 bases and 5 bases, with 13 bases remaining between them. Germline CDR1 and CDR2: MNHNS and SASEGT. This CDR3 has 15 amino acids.

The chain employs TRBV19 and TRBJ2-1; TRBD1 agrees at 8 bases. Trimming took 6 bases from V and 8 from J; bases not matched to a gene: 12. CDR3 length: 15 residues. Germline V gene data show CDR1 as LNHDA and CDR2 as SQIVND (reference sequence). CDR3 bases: TGTGCCAGTAGCCCAACCGGACAGGGTGGGGATGAGCAGTTCTTC. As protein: CASSPTGQGGDEQFF. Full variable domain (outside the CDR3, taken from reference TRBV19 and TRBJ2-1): DGGITQSPKYLFRKEGQNVTLSCEQNLNHDAMYWYRQDPGQGLRLIYYSQIVNDFQKGDIAEGYSVSREKKESFPLTVTSAQKNPTAFYLCASSPTGQGGDEQFFGPGTRLTVL.

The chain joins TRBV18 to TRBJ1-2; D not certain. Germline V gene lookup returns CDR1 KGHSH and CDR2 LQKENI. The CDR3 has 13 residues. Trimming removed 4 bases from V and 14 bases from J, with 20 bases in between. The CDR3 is CASSRESILTATF. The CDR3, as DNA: TGTGCCAGCTCACGAGAATCGATACTTACAGCAACCTTC.

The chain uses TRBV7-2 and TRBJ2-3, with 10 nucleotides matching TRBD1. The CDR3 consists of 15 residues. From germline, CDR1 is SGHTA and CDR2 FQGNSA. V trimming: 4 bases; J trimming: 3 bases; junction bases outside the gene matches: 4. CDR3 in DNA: TGTGCCAGCAGCTCGGGGACAGGGGTAACAGATACGCAGTATTTT. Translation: CASSSGTGVTDTQYF.

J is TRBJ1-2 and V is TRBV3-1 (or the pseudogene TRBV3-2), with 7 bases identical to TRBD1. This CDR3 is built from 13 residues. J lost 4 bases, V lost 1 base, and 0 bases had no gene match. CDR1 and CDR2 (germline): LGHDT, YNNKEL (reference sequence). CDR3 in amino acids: CASSQGQGYGYTF. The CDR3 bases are TGTGCCAGCAGCCAAGGACAGGGCTATGGCTACACCTTC.

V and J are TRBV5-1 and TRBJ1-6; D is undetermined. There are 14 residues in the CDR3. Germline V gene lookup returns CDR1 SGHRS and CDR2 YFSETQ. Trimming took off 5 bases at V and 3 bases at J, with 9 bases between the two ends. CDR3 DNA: TGCGCCAGCAGTCCAGGAGGCTATAATTCACCCCTCCACTTT. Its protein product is CASSPGGYNSPLHF.

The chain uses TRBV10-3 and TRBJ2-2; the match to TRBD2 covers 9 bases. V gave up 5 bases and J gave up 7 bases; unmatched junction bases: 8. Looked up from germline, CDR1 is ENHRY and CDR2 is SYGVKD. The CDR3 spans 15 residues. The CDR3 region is CAISFVAGDRGELFF. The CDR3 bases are TGTGCCATCAGTTTCGTAGCGGGAGACCGCGGGGAGCTGTTTTTT.

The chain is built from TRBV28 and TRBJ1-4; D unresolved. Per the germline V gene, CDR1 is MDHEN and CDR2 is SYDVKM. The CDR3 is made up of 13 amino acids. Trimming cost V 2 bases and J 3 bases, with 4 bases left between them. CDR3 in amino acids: CASSLEANEKLFF. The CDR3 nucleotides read TGTGCCAGCAGTTTAGAAGCTAATGAAAAACTGTTTTTT.

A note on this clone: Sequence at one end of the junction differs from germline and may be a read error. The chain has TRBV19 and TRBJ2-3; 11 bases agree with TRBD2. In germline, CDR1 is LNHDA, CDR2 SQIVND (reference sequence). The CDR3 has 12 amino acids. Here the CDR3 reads CASSDTSGRNQF. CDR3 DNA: TGTGCCAGTAGTGATACTAGCGGGAGAAACCAATTT. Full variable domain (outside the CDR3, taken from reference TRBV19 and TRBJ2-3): DGGITQSPKYLFRKEGQNVTLSCEQNLNHDAMYWYRQDPGQGLRLIYYSQIVNDFQKGDIAEGYSVSREKKESFPLTVTSAQKNPTAFYLCASSDTSGRNQFGPGTRLTVL.

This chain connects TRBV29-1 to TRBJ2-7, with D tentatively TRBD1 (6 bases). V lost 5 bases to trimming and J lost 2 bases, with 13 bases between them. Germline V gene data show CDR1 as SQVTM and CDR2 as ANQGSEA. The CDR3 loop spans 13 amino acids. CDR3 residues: CSVRDRTTYEQYF. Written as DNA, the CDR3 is TGCAGCGTTCGCGACAGGACGACCTACGAGCAGTACTTC.

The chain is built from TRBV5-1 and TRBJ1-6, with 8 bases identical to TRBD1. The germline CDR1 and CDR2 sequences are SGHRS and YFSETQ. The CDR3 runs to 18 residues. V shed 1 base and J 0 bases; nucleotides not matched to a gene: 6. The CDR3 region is CASSLQGASRSYNSPLHF. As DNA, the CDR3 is TGCGCCAGCAGCTTGCAGGGGGCGTCTCGCTCCTATAATTCACCCCTCCACTTT.

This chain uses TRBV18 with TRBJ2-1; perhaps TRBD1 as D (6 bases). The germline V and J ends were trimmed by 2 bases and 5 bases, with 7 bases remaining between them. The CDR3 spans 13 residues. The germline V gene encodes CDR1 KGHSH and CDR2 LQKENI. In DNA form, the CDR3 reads TGTGCCAGCTCACCAGACAGGAACAATGAGCAGTTCTTC. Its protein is CASSPDRNNEQFF.

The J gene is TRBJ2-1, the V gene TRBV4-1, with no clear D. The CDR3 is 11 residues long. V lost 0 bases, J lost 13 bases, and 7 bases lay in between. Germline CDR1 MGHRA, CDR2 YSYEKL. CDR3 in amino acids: CASSQDRSQFF. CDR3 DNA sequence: TGCGCCAGCAGCCAAGATCGATCCCAGTTCTTC.

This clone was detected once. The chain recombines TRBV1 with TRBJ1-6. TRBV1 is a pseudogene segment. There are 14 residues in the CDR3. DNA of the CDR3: TGCACCAGCAGCCATCTAGCAGTTAATTCACCCCTCCACTTT. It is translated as CTSSHLAVNSPLHF.

The CDR3 DNA follows: TGTGCCAGCCAGGGGACTAGCAGAGGGGAGCTGTTTTTT. It encodes CASQGTSRGELFF. J is TRBJ2-2 and V is TRBV7-9; 9 nucleotides line up with TRBD2. Germline CDR1 is SEHNR and CDR2 is FQNEAQ (reference sequence). V trimming: 8 bases; J trimming: 8 bases; junction bases outside the gene matches: 6. CDR3 size: 13 residues.

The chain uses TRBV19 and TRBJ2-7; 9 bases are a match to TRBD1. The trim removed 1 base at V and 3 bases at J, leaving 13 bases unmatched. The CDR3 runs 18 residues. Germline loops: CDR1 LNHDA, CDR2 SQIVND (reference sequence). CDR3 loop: CASSIVPPGQGFNYEQYF. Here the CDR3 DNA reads TGTGCCAGTAGTATAGTTCCTCCGGGACAGGGTTTCAACTACGAGCAGTACTTC.

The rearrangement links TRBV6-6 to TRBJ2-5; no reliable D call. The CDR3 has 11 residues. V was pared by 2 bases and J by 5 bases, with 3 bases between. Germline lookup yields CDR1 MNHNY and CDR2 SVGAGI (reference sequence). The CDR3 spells CASSYKETQYF. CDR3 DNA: TGTGCCAGCAGTTACAAGGAGACCCAGTACTTC.

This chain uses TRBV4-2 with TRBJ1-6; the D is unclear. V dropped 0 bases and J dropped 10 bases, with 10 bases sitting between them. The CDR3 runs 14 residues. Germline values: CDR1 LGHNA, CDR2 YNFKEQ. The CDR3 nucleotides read TGTGCCAGCAGCCAAGATCTGAGCGAATCACCCCTCCACTTT. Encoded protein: CASSQDLSESPLHF.

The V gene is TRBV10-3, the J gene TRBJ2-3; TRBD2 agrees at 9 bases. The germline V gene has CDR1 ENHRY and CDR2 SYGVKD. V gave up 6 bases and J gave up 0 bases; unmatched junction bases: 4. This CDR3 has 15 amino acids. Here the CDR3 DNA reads TGTGCCATCAGGGGCCTAGCGGGAAGCACAGATACGCAGTATTTT. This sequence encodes CAIRGLAGSTDTQYF.

CDR3 in DNA: TGTGCCTGGAGTCGTTTCACAGGGGTCGGCTACACCTTC. This encodes CAWSRFTGVGYTF. The V gene is TRBV30, the J gene TRBJ1-2, with TRBD1 matching over 7 bases. CDR3 size: 13 residues. The germline CDR1 and CDR2 sequences are GTSNPN and SVGIG (reference sequence). The trim removed 2 bases at V and 8 bases at J, leaving 8 bases unmatched.

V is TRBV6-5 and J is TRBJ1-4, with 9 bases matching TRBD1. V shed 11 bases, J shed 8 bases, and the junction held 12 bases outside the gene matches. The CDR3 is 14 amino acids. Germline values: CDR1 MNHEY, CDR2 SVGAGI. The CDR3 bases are TGTGCCGCTTCCGGGACAGGGACGGACGAAAAACTGTTTTTT. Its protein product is CAASGTGTDEKLFF.

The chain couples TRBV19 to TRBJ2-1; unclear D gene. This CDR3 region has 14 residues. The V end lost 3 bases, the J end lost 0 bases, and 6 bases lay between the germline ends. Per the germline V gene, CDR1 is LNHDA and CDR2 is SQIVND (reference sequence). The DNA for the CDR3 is TGTGCCAGTAGTATCACAGCCTCCTACAATGAGCAGTTCTTC. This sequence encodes CASSITASYNEQFF.

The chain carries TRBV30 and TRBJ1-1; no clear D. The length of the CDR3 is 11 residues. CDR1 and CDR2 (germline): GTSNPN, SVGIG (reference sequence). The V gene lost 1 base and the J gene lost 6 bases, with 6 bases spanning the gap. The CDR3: CAWSALAEAFF. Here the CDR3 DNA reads TGTGCCTGGAGTGCTTTAGCTGAAGCTTTCTTT.

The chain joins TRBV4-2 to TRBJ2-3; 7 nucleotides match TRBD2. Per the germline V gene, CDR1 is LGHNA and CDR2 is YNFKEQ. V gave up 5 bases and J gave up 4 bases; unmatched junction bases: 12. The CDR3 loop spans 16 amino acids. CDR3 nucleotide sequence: TGTGCCAGCAGCGGGGGGGTTGTCGGGAGTGCAGATACGCAGTATTTT. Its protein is CASSGGVVGSADTQYF.

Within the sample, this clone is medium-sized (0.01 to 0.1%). CDR3 loop: CASSVTREAYEQYF. The CDR3 nucleotides read TGTGCCAGCAGCGTTACACGGGAAGCCTACGAGCAGTACTTC. This chain connects TRBV5-5 to TRBJ2-7; a weak D match, TRBD2 (5 bases). The V gene's germline CDR1 is SGHKS and CDR2 YYEKEE (reference sequence). The length of the CDR3 is 14 residues. The V and J ends lost 4 bases and 2 bases respectively, with 13 bases between them.

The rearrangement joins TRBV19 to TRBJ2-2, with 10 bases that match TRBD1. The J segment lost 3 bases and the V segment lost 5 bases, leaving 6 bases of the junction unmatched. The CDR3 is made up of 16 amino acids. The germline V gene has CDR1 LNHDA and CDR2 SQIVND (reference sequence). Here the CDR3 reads CASSSLGTGDTGELFF. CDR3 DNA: TGTGCCAGTAGTTCACTGGGGACAGGGGACACCGGGGAGCTGTTTTTT.

The CDR3 coding sequence is TGTGCCAGCAGCTTGATGGCAGGGGGGCAGACCCAGTACTTC. Residues: CASSLMAGGQTQYF. The chain links TRBV5-6 to TRBJ2-5, with D tentatively TRBD1 (7 bases). CDR1 and CDR2 (germline): SGHDT, YYEEEE. Deletions cut 1 base from V and 6 bases from J, with 13 bases between. The CDR3 length is 14 residues.

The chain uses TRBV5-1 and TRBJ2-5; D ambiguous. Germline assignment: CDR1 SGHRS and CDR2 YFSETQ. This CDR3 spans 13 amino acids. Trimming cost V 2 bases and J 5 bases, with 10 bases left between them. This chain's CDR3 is CASSLGPTETQYF. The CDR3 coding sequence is TGCGCCAGCAGCTTAGGACCGACCGAGACCCAGTACTTC.

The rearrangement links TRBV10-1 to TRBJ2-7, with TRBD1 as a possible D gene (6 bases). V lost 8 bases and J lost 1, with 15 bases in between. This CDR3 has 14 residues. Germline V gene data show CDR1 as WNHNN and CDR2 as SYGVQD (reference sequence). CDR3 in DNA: TGCGCCAGCTCAAAGACAGGAGAATCCTACGAGCAGTACTTC. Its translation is CASSKTGESYEQYF.

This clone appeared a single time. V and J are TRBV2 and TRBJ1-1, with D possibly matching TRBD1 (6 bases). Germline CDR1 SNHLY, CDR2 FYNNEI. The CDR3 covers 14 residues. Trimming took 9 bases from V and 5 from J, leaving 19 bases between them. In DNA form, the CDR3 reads TGTGCCAGTAGGGGGGACGGTTCGTGGACTGAAGCTTTCTTT. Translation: CASRGDGSWTEAFF.

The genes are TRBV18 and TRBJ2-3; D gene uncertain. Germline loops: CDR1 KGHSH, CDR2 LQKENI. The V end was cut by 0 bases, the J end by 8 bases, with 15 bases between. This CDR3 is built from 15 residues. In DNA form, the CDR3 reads TGTGCCAGCTCACCACCGGGAAAGGATCGAAGTACGCAGTATTTT. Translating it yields CASSPPGKDRSTQYF.

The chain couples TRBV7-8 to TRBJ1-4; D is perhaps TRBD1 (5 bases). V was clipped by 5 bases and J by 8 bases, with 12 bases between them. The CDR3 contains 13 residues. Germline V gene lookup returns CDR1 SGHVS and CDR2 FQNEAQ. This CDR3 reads CASSPTGAEKLFF. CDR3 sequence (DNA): TGTGCCAGCAGCCCGACCGGGGCCGAAAAACTGTTTTTT.